This T cell receptor beta chain was identified in a study of early T cells in non-severe SARS-CoV-2 infection. On the study more broadly: Sequencing used unsorted whole-blood bulk RNA, so chains lack pairing.

This clonotype was observed many times. Antigen: not known. The CDR3 runs to 14 residues. The V gene lost 8 bases and the J gene lost 2 bases, with 13 bases spanning the gap. From germline, CDR1 is MDHEN and CDR2 SYDVKM. The study's findings and limits: Missing private and CD4 specificities, VDJdb matching favored anti-spike CD8 responses.

Unique molecular identifiers (one per individual cDNA molecule) were attached. TCRdb redid the calling of the 5' RACE reads with MiXCR, one entry per CDR3 protein. This sample has 50,000 to 70,000 distinct CDR3 sequences; more than 8.5% occur once, and the top ten carry approximately 15%. This TCR was sampled from an adult who was a healthcare worker with PCR-confirmed SARS-CoV-2 infection or an uninfected control (not recorded which). The chain carries TRBV28 and TRBJ1-5; weak D call: TRBD1 (6 bases). Sample: whole blood. CDR3 sequence reads: CASETGSRNQPQHF. Written as DNA, the CDR3 is TGTGCCAGCGAAACAGGGTCGCGCAATCAGCCCCAGCATTTT. Full variable domain (missing parts from reference TRBV28 and TRBJ1-5): DVKVTQSSRYLVKRTGEKVFLECVQDMDHENMFWYRQDPGLGLRLIYFSYDVKMKEKGDIPEGYSVSREKKERFSLILESASTNQTSMYLCASETGSRNQPQHFGDGTRLSIL.